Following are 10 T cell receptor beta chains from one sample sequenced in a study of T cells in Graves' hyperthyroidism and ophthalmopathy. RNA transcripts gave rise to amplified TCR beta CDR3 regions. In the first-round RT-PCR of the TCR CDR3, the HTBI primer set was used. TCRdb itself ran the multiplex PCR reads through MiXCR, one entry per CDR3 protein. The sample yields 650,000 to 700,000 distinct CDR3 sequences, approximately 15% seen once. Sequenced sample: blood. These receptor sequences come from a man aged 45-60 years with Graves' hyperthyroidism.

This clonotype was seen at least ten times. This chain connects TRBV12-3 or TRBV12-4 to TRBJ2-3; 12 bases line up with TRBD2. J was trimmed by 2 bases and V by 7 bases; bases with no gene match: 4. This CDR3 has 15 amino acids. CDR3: CASIWTSGITDTQYF. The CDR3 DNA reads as TGTGCCAGCATTTGGACTAGCGGGATCACAGATACGCAGTATTTT.

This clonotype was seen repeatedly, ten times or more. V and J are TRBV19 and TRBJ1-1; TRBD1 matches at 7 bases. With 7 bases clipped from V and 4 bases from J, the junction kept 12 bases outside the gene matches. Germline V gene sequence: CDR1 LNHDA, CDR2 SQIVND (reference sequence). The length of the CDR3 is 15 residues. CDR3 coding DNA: TGTGCCAGTACCCCAGACCGAAGACAGGGCACTGAAGCTTTCTTT. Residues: CASTPDRRQGTEAFF.

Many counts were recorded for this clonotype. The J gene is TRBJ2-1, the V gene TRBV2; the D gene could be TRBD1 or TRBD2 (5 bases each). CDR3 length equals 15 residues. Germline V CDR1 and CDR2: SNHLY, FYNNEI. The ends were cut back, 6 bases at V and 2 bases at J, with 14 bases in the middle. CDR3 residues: CASRGTRGPYNEQFF. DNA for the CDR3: TGTGCCAGCAGGGGCACTCGGGGCCCCTACAATGAGCAGTTCTTC.

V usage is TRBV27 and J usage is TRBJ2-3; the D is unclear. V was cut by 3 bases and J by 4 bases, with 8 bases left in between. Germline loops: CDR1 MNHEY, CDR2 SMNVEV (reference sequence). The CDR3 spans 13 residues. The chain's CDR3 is CASSFFGPDTQYF. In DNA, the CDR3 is TGTGCCAGCAGTTTTTTTGGCCCAGATACGCAGTATTTT.

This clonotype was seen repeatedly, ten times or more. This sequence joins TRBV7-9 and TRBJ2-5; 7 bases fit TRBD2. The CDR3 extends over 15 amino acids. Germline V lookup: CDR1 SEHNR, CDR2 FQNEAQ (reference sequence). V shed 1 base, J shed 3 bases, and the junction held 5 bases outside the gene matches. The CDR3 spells CASSLEPGTKETQYF. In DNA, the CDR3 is TGTGCCAGCAGCTTAGAACCTGGGACTAAAGAGACCCAGTACTTC.

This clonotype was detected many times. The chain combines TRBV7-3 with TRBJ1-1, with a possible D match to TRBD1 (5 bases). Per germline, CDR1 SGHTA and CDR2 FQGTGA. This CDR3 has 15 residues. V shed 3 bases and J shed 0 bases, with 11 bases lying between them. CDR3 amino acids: CASSFAGEMNTEAFF. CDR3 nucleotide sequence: TGTGCCAGCAGCTTTGCGGGGGAAATGAACACTGAAGCTTTCTTT.

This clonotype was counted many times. The CDR3 sequence: CSAPDRSSGGDEQYF. In DNA, the CDR3 is TGCAGTGCCCCCGACCGGAGTAGCGGGGGCGATGAGCAGTACTTC. The V and J genes are TRBV20-1 and TRBJ2-7; the match to TRBD2 covers 9 bases. V gave up 6 bases and J gave up 7 bases; unmatched junction bases: 16. The germline V gene encodes CDR1 DFQATT and CDR2 SNEGSKA (reference sequence). CDR3 length: 15 amino acids.

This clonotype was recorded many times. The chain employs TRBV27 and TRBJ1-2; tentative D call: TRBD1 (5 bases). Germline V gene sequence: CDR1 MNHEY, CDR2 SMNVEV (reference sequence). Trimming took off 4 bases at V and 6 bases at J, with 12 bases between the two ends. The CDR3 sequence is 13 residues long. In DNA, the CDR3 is TGTGCCAGCAGTTCCGCCAGGGTCAATGGCTACACCTTC. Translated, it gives CASSSARVNGYTF.

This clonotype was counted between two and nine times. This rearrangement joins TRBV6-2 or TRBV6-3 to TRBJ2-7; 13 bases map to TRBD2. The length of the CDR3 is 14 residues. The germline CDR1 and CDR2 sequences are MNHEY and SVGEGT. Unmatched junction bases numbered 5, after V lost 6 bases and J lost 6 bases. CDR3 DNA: TGTGCCAGCAGCTGGACTAGCGGGAGAGTCGAGCAGTACTTC. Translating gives CASSWTSGRVEQYF.

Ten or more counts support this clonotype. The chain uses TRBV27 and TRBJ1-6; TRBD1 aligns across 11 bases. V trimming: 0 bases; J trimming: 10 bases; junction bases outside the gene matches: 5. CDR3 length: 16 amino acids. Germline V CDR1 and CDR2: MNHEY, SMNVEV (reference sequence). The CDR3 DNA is TGTGCCAGCAGTTTATCTGGGACAGGGGGGCGATCACCCCTCCACTTT. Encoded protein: CASSLSGTGGRSPLHF.